A selection of T cell receptor beta chains follows, all from one sample in a study of blood T cells in healthy people across ages. In TCRdb, the 5' RACE reads were re-called with MiXCR into one record per CDR3 protein. The sample includes about 780,000 distinct CDR3 sequences, around 25% of them seen just once. The sample was also reused in another study, on T cells of mothers and their children.

The sequenced material came from blood. These receptors all stem from a boy younger than 18 in good health. Each CDR3 is given with its conserved first and last residue. Each record gives: J gene, clone size, D gene, V gene, CDR3 protein, CDR3 DNA. The D gene is left open where the match is weak. Not every row has a clone size; where given, it reads once, few, many or a size class.

J: TRBJ1-1; size: NA; D: NA; V: TRBV10-3; CDR3: CAISRTNTEAFF; DNA: TGTGCCATCAGCCGTACGAACACTGAAGCTTTCTTT
J: TRBJ2-3; size: few; D: NA; V: TRBV5-1; CDR3: CASTLTGASTDTQYF; DNA: TGCGCCAGCACCCTAACGGGGGCCAGCACAGATACGCAGTATTTT
J: TRBJ2-6; size: NA; D: NA; V: TRBV5-1; CDR3: CASSYESGANVLTF; DNA: TGCGCCAGCAGCTATGAATCTGGGGCCAACGTCCTGACTTTC
J: TRBJ2-7; size: once; D: NA; V: TRBV7-9; CDR3: CASSTEGGGNYEQYF; DNA: TGTGCCAGCTCTACTGAGGGAGGGGGGAACTACGAGCAGTACTTC
J: TRBJ2-3; size: NA; D: TRBD2; V: TRBV10-3; CDR3: CAISEPPSGGALSTDTQYF; DNA: TGTGCCATCAGTGAGCCTCCTAGCGGGGGGGCCCTTAGCACAGATACGCAGTATTTT
J: TRBJ2-7; size: few; D: NA; V: TRBV3-1; CDR3: CASSQGSQSYEQYF; DNA: TGTGCCAGCAGCCAAGGATCCCAGTCCTACGAGCAGTACTTC
J: TRBJ1-3; size: few; D: TRBD1; V: TRBV6-5; CDR3: CASSYGGTGAANTIYF; DNA: TGTGCCAGCAGTTACGGGGGAACAGGGGCGGCAAACACCATATATTTT
J: TRBJ2-3; size: few; D: NA; V: TRBV20-1; CDR3: CGLWRDGTDTQYF; DNA: TGCGGCCTTTGGCGGGACGGCACAGATACGCAGTATTTT
J: TRBJ1-2; size: few; D: NA; V: TRBV12-3/TRBV12-4; CDR3: CASSSRRRSHYGYTF; DNA: TGTGCCAGCAGTTCCCGGAGAAGGAGTCACTATGGCTACACCTTC
J: TRBJ2-7; size: NA; D: NA; V: TRBV7-9; CDR3: CASSSDRSSYEQYF; DNA: TGTGCCAGCAGCTCAGACAGGTCCTCCTACGAGCAGTACTTC
J: TRBJ2-4; size: few; D: TRBD2; V: TRBV6-1; CDR3: CASWGLAGGLVLAKNIQYF; DNA: TGTGCCAGCTGGGGACTAGCGGGGGGGTTGGTTCTAGCCAAAAACATTCAGTACTTC
J: TRBJ2-6; size: NA; D: NA; V: TRBV12-3/TRBV12-4; CDR3: CATDSTPGGANVLTF; DNA: TGTGCCACCGACTCAACTCCGGGTGGGGCCAACGTCCTGACTTTC
J: TRBJ2-1; size: NA; D: TRBD2; V: TRBV7-2; CDR3: CASRGGGTSGYNEQFF; DNA: TGTGCCAGCAGGGGCGGGGGGACTAGCGGATACAATGAGCAGTTCTTC
J: TRBJ2-5; size: NA; D: NA; V: TRBV5-1; CDR3: CASSLSDRTVQETQYF; DNA: TGCGCCAGCAGCTTGTCGGATCGGACAGTACAAGAGACCCAGTACTTC
J: TRBJ2-7; size: few; D: NA; V: TRBV7-9; CDR3: CASSGGGGNAYEQYF; DNA: TGTGCCAGCAGCGGCGGCGGGGGCAACGCCTACGAGCAGTACTTC
J: TRBJ2-3; size: few; D: NA; V: TRBV11-2; CDR3: CASSLSQGSDTQYF; DNA: TGTGCCAGCAGCTTATCACAGGGATCAGATACGCAGTATTTT
J: TRBJ2-1; size: few; D: TRBD2; V: TRBV2; CDR3: CASSDTAGMNEQFF; DNA: TGTGCCAGCAGTGATACAGCGGGGATGAATGAGCAGTTCTTC
J: TRBJ1-3; size: few; D: NA; V: TRBV11-2; CDR3: CASSLDGRGSGNTIYF; DNA: TGTGCCAGCAGCTTAGACGGGCGGGGATCGGGAAACACCATATATTTT
J: TRBJ2-2; size: NA; D: NA; V: TRBV5-1; CDR3: CASSRGSENTGELFF; DNA: TGCGCCAGCAGCCGCGGTAGCGAGAACACCGGGGAGCTGTTTTTT
J: TRBJ2-5; size: few; D: NA; V: TRBV14; CDR3: CASSPLQGIQETQYF; DNA: TGTGCCAGCAGCCCACTGCAGGGGATCCAAGAGACCCAGTACTTC
J: TRBJ2-7; size: NA; D: TRBD1; V: TRBV7-9; CDR3: CASSSGGADPYEQYF; DNA: TGTGCCAGTAGCTCAGGGGGCGCGGACCCCTACGAGCAGTACTTC
J: TRBJ2-3; size: NA; D: NA; V: TRBV10-3; CDR3: CAITDRGATDTQYF; DNA: TGTGCCATCACGGATAGGGGCGCGACAGATACGCAGTATTTT
J: TRBJ1-2; size: once; D: NA; V: TRBV7-9; CDR3: CDSSLVPGRRTYGYTF; DNA: TGTGACAGCAGCTTAGTCCCGGGCCGGAGGACCTATGGCTACACCTTC
J: TRBJ2-7; size: NA; D: NA; V: TRBV20-1; CDR3: CSAMRAGTTYEQYF; DNA: TGCAGTGCTATGAGGGCCGGGACAACTTACGAGCAGTACTTC
J: TRBJ2-5; size: NA; D: TRBD2; V: TRBV10-2; CDR3: CASSELAGVQETQYF; DNA: TGCGCCAGCAGTGAACTAGCGGGGGTCCAAGAGACCCAGTACTTC
J: TRBJ2-6; size: few; D: NA; V: TRBV10-3; CDR3: CASGPSSGANVLTF; DNA: TGTGCCAGTGGACCGAGCTCTGGGGCCAACGTCCTGACTTTC
J: TRBJ2-3; size: NA; D: TRBD2; V: TRBV10-2; CDR3: CASSESLAGTRTDTQYF; DNA: TGCGCCAGCAGTGAGTCATTAGCGGGGACTCGCACAGATACGCAGTATTTT
J: TRBJ2-5; size: NA; D: NA; V: TRBV12-3/TRBV12-4; CDR3: CASSFGGRGEETQYF; DNA: TGTGCCAGCAGTTTCGGGGGACGGGGCGAGGAGACCCAGTACTTC
J: TRBJ2-5; size: NA; D: TRBD2; V: TRBV10-3; CDR3: CAISEGPSGGAVELFF; DNA: TGTGCCATCAGTGAGGGCCCTAGCGGGGGGGCGGTTGAGCTGTTCTTC
J: TRBJ1-6; size: NA; D: NA; V: TRBV11-1; CDR3: CASSYVPGLEETPLHF; DNA: TGTGCCAGCAGTTACGTACCGGGACTGGAAGAAACACCCCTCCACTTT
J: TRBJ2-1; size: NA; D: TRBD2; V: TRBV2; CDR3: CASSVLAGASYNEQFF; DNA: TGTGCCAGCAGTGTACTAGCGGGAGCTTCCTACAATGAGCAGTTCTTC
J: TRBJ1-4; size: NA; D: NA; V: TRBV15; CDR3: CATSVRRNEKLFF; DNA: TGTGCCACCAGCGTGCGGAGAAATGAAAAACTGTTTTTT